Presented here are 27 T cell receptor beta chains from one specimen sequenced in a study of shared clonotypes between healthy human individuals. Method: immunoSEQ multiplex PCR; TCRdb's copy keeps in-frame clones and lacks some. The data contain about 490,000 clones, 60% to 85% of them singletons. The sequencing input was PBMCs. The receptor set was obtained from a woman aged 40 to 50 in good health. Some clones in this sample may be carry-over from other donors' samples.

The CDR3 region has the DNA TGTGCCAGCAGCTTAGAGGCAACGGCGGGAGGTATCGGCGAGCAGTACTTC. As protein: CASSLEATAGGIGEQYF. The rearrangement uses TRBV7-6 and TRBJ2-7; 8 bases are shared with TRBD2. J lost 6 bases, V lost 1 base, and 14 bases had no gene match. The CDR3 has 17 residues. Germline assignment: CDR1 SGHVS and CDR2 FNYEAQ.

V and J are TRBV2 and TRBJ2-3; TRBD1 matches 9 bases. The length of the CDR3 is 18 residues. Trimming removed 6 bases from V and 3 bases from J; junction bases left unmatched: 16. In germline, CDR1 is SNHLY, CDR2 FYNNEI. The chain's CDR3 is CASRGEYRGPWSTDTQYF. In nucleotides, the CDR3 is TGTGCCAGCAGGGGGGAATACAGGGGGCCATGGTCTACAGATACGCAGTATTTT.

The chain carries TRBV5-6 and TRBJ1-2, with D maybe TRBD1 (5 bases). CDR1 is SGHDT and CDR2 is YYEEEE in the germline V gene. The CDR3 totals 13 residues. Trimming cost V 0 bases and J 4 bases, with 7 bases left between them. The CDR3 nucleotides are TGTGCCAGCAGCTTGGACAGGTTCTATGGCTACACCTTC. Encoded protein: CASSLDRFYGYTF. Using reference TRBV5-6 and TRBJ1-2 for the parts outside the CDR3, the full variable domain is DAGVTQSPTHLIKTRGQQVTLRCSPKSGHDTVSWYQQALGQGPQFIFQYYEEEERQRGNFPDRFSGHQFPNYSSELNVNALLLGDSALYLCASSLDRFYGYTFGSGTRLTVV.

V is TRBV4-1 and J is TRBJ2-3, with 10 bases aligning to TRBD2. Germline CDR1 is MGHRA and CDR2 is YSYEKL. This CDR3 comprises 17 residues. The V segment lost 0 bases and the J segment 4 bases; nucleotides outside the gene matches: 7. CDR3 residues: CASSQDGAGGPPDTQYF. CDR3 DNA: TGCGCCAGCAGCCAAGATGGAGCGGGAGGGCCCCCAGATACGCAGTATTTT.

Only one count was recorded for this clone. This chain links TRBV6-5 with TRBJ1-2; D not certain. Germline V gives CDR1 MNHEY, CDR2 SVGAGI. V lost 3 bases, J lost 2 bases, and 13 bases lay in between. The CDR3 runs to 15 residues. The CDR3 DNA is TGTGCCAGCAGTTATAGCGTCAGGCCAAACTATGGCTACACCTTC. Protein sequence: CASSYSVRPNYGYTF.

This chain links TRBV19 with TRBJ2-2; 8 bases are shared with TRBD1. The length of the CDR3 is 15 residues. Germline assignment: CDR1 LNHDA and CDR2 SQIVND (reference sequence). V lost 8 bases and J lost 1; bases outside the gene matches: 6. CDR3: CASLKGTGNTGELFF. DNA for the CDR3: TGTGCCAGTCTTAAGGGGACAGGGAACACCGGGGAGCTGTTTTTT.

This chain connects TRBV28 to TRBJ1-5; a weak D match, TRBD1 (5 bases). The CDR3 runs 15 residues. CDR1 and CDR2 from the germline V gene are MDHEN and SYDVKM. V was cut by 3 bases and J by 2 bases, with 11 bases left in between. As DNA, the CDR3 is TGTGCCAGCAGTTTCCCCCGGGGGGGCAATCAGCCCCAGCATTTT. This encodes CASSFPRGGNQPQHF.

This clone showed up just once. The rearrangement links TRBV6-5 to TRBJ2-7, with 7 bases that match TRBD2. CDR3 size: 16 residues. CDR1 and CDR2 (germline): MNHEY, SVGAGI. Trimming removed 0 bases from V and 5 bases from J; junction bases left unmatched: 10. The CDR3 coding sequence is TGTGCCAGCAGTTACTCATTTGTGGGGAGGGAGGACGAGCAGTACTTC. Translating gives CASSYSFVGREDEQYF.

The V call is TRBV5-4, the J call TRBJ2-1; D unclear. V was clipped by 0 bases and J by 9 bases, with 7 bases between them. Germline V gene lookup returns CDR1 SGHNT and CDR2 YYREEE (reference sequence). The CDR3 totals 12 residues. CDR3: CASSLDVGEQFF. CDR3 nucleotide sequence: TGTGCCAGCAGCTTGGACGTGGGTGAGCAGTTCTTC.

V is TRBV7-9 and J is TRBJ2-5, with D possibly TRBD2 on 5 matching bases. The germline gives CDR1 SEHNR, CDR2 FQNEAQ (reference sequence). CDR3 length: 16 amino acids. V lost 1 base, J lost 1 base, and 13 bases lay in between. CDR3 sequence reads: CASSLVPSSGQETQYF. CDR3 in DNA: TGTGCCAGCAGCTTAGTCCCTAGCAGCGGCCAAGAGACCCAGTACTTC.

The chain is built from TRBV29-1 and TRBJ2-7; 7 bases fit TRBD2. The CDR3 loop spans 16 amino acids. The germline V gene has CDR1 SQVTM and CDR2 ANQGSEA. The ends lost 2 bases at V and 1 base at J; junction bases unmatched: 11. CDR3: CSVESYGREMSYEQYF. CDR3 bases: TGCAGCGTTGAATCGTACGGGCGGGAGATGTCCTACGAGCAGTACTTC.

The J gene is TRBJ2-7, the V gene TRBV10-2; D perhaps matches TRBD2 (6 bases). The CDR3 consists of 14 residues. Deletions cut 2 bases from V and 3 bases from J, with 11 bases between. The germline V gene encodes CDR1 WSHSY and CDR2 SAAADI. CDR3 nucleotide sequence: TGCGCCAGCAGTGAGGTACTAGCCCGCTACGAGCAGTACTTC. Translating gives CASSEVLARYEQYF.

This clone was counted between two and nine times. The rearrangement links TRBV30 to TRBJ1-1; D might be TRBD1 (5 bases). The CDR3 spans 12 residues. Germline values: CDR1 GTSNPN, CDR2 SVGIG (reference sequence). Trimming cost V 3 bases and J 11 bases, with 16 bases left between them. The CDR3, as DNA: TGTGCCTGGAGCCCCTCGGGGGTTCAGGCTTTCTTT. Translating it yields CAWSPSGVQAFF.

The chain combines TRBV20-1 with TRBJ1-1; D ambiguous. V dropped 6 bases and J dropped 3 bases, with 8 bases sitting between them. From germline, CDR1 is DFQATT and CDR2 SNEGSKA (reference sequence). The CDR3 has 11 residues. The CDR3 DNA is TGCAGTGCCGGTAGAGACACTGAAGCTTTCTTT. It is translated as CSAGRDTEAFF.

The chain combines TRBV6-5 with TRBJ2-7, with D possibly TRBD2 on 5 matching bases. Deletions cut 6 bases from V and 0 bases from J, with 15 bases between. The CDR3 sequence is 15 residues long. Per the germline V gene, CDR1 is MNHEY and CDR2 is SVGAGI. As DNA, the CDR3 is TGTGCCAGCAGCCCCCCTCCGGGGAGCTCCTACGAGCAGTACTTC. It translates to CASSPPPGSSYEQYF.

Here the CDR3 reads CASSRTSGETQYF. The DNA for the CDR3 is TGTGCCAGCAGCCGGACTAGCGGGGAGACCCAGTACTTC. The chain employs TRBV7-2 and TRBJ2-5, with 11 bases lining up with TRBD2. The germline CDR1 and CDR2 sequences are SGHTA and FQGNSA. The CDR3 has 13 amino acids. Trimming cost V 5 bases and J 5 bases; bases outside gene matches: 1. Drawing the rest from reference TRBV7-2 and TRBJ2-5, the complete variable domain is GAGVSQSPSNKVTEKGKDVELRCDPISGHTALYWYRQSLGQGLEFLIYFQGNSAPDKSGLPSDRFSAERTGGSVSTLTIQRTQQEDSAVYLCASSRTSGETQYFGPGTRLLVL.

The chain has TRBV5-1 and TRBJ2-7, with D unresolved. CDR3 length: 15 amino acids. With 1 base removed from V and 0 bases from J, the gap between germline ends came to 11 bases. Germline V gene sequence: CDR1 SGHRS, CDR2 YFSETQ. The CDR3: CASSLIARLSYEQYF. DNA for the CDR3: TGCGCCAGCAGCTTGATCGCGAGACTCTCCTACGAGCAGTACTTC. The whole variable domain, filled in from reference TRBV5-1 and TRBJ2-7, reads KAGVTQTPRYLIKTRGQQVTLSCSPISGHRSVSWYQQTPGQGLQFLFEYFSETQRNKGNFPGRFSGRQFSNSRSEMNVSTLELGDSALYLCASSLIARLSYEQYFGPGTRLTVT.

The CDR3 here is CASSRDREQETQYF. The CDR3 nucleotides read TGTGCCAGCAGCCGGGACAGGGAACAAGAGACCCAGTACTTC. The rearrangement uses TRBV6-1 and TRBJ2-5, with 9 bases aligning to TRBD1. CDR3 length: 14 residues. Germline CDR1 reads MNHNS; CDR2 reads SASEGT. The V gene end was trimmed by 6 bases and the J gene end by 2 bases; junction bases not matched to a gene: 4.

The CDR3 nucleotides are TGTGCCAGCAGTGATTTGGGGGCACGGTATGGCTACACCTTC. This gives the protein CASSDLGARYGYTF. V gene TRBV6-1 combines with J gene TRBJ1-2, with D possibly TRBD1 on 6 matching bases. CDR1 and CDR2 from the germline V gene are MNHNS and SASEGT. The CDR3 loop spans 14 amino acids. V lost 3 bases, J lost 5 bases, and 13 bases lay in between.

This clone was seen just once. The chain is built from TRBV5-1 and TRBJ2-2; D possibly corresponds to TRBD1 (6 bases). The CDR3 runs 14 residues. The germline V gene encodes CDR1 SGHRS and CDR2 YFSETQ. V lost 7 bases to trimming and J lost 1 base, with 11 bases between them. The CDR3 nucleotides read TGCGCCAGCGATATGGGACAGAACACCGGGGAGCTGTTTTTT. Its protein is CASDMGQNTGELFF.

This chain links TRBV5-1 with TRBJ2-2; 9 nucleotides align to TRBD1. Germline CDR1 reads SGHRS; CDR2 reads YFSETQ. J gave up 0 bases and V 2 bases, and 2 bases lay outside the gene matches. CDR3 length equals 16 residues. Written as DNA, the CDR3 is TGCGCCAGCAGCTTTGGGACAGGGTCGAACACCGGGGAGCTGTTTTTT. Its protein product is CASSFGTGSNTGELFF.

The chain employs TRBV7-9 and TRBJ2-2; no definite D call. V was cut by 6 bases and J by 8 bases, with 7 bases left in between. Germline V gene lookup returns CDR1 SEHNR and CDR2 FQNEAQ (reference sequence). The CDR3 has 11 amino acids. This chain's CDR3 is CASRLQGELFF. The CDR3 DNA reads as TGTGCCAGCAGGCTTCAAGGGGAGCTGTTTTTT.

The chain uses TRBV7-9 and TRBJ2-1, with D possibly being TRBD2 (5 bases). This CDR3 comprises 15 residues. Trimming pared 1 base from V and 7 bases from J, leaving 14 bases between. The V gene's germline CDR1 is SEHNR and CDR2 FQNEAQ (reference sequence). CDR3 loop: CASSLVSPPGNEQFF. In nucleotides, the CDR3 is TGTGCCAGCAGCTTAGTTTCCCCACCGGGGAATGAGCAGTTCTTC.

This clone was seen repeatedly, ten times or more. Compared with germline, one end of the junction differs, possibly owing to a read error. The chain links TRBV6-1 to TRBJ2-3, with a weak D call TRBD2 (6 bases). CDR3 size: 16 residues. Germline values: CDR1 MNHNS, CDR2 SASEGT. CDR3: CASREGLGTGVNTQYF. In nucleotides, the CDR3 is TGTGCCAGCAGGGAAGGGCTAGGCACGGGGGTTAATACGCAGTATTTT.

This clone was detected once. The gene calls are TRBV18 and TRBJ2-2; D unresolved. There are 17 residues in the CDR3. Trimming left V 2 bases short and J 5 bases short, with 18 bases between. CDR1 is KGHSH and CDR2 is LQKENI in the germline V gene. CDR3 bases: TGTGCCAGCTCACCAATCGACTCAGTTTATGATACCGGGGAGCTGTTTTTT. This gives the protein CASSPIDSVYDTGELFF.

The chain uses TRBV7-6 and TRBJ2-3, with D possibly TRBD2 on 6 matching bases. This CDR3 has 14 amino acids. The V end lost 4 bases, the J end lost 2 bases, and 10 bases lay between the germline ends. Germline lookup yields CDR1 SGHVS and CDR2 FNYEAQ. CDR3 protein: CASSSGLFTDTQYF. DNA for the CDR3: TGTGCCAGCAGCTCGGGACTTTTCACAGATACGCAGTATTTT.

This clone occurred once. The chain joins TRBV10-3 to TRBJ2-2; 7 bases align to TRBD1. The junction had 1 base not matched to a gene; V was cut back by 0 bases and J by 0 bases. The CDR3 is made up of 16 amino acids. Germline V gene lookup returns CDR1 ENHRY and CDR2 SYGVKD. As DNA, the CDR3 is TGTGCCATCAGTGAGTCGACAGGGACGAACACCGGGGAGCTGTTTTTT. Encoded protein: CAISESTGTNTGELFF.